Following are 16 T cell receptor beta chains from one sample sequenced in a study of blood T cell repertoires in COVID-19. Sequencing used immunoSEQ multiplex PCR; TCRdb keeps in-frame clones, though not all of them. This table has 130,000 to 150,000 clones, roughly 80% appearing once. Sequencing was performed on peripheral blood. Every receptor here comes from a human donor in a cohort sampled during active COVID-19.

DNA for the CDR3: TGTGCCAGCAGTCAGGGGGCAGGGGCCAACTATGGCTACACCTTC. Encoded protein: CASSQGAGANYGYTF. The chain combines TRBV2 with TRBJ1-2; the match to TRBD1 covers 8 bases. Germline CDR1 and CDR2: SNHLY and FYNNEI. The CDR3 is made up of 15 amino acids. Trimming took 5 bases from V and 2 from J; bases not matched to a gene: 7.

The chain employs TRBV11-3 and TRBJ1-1; maybe TRBD1 (6 bases). V lost 4 bases to trimming and J lost 4 bases, with 10 bases between them. Looked up from germline, CDR1 is SGHNT and CDR2 is YENEEA. This CDR3 has 13 residues. Here the CDR3 DNA reads TGTGCCAGCAGCTCAATAGGGGGCACTGAAGCTTTCTTT. It codes for CASSSIGGTEAFF.

CDR3 loop: CASSAGTSIGELFF. CDR3 nucleotide sequence: TGTGCCAGCAGCGCCGGGACTAGCATCGGGGAGCTGTTTTTT. This chain uses TRBV9 with TRBJ2-2; 9 bases are shared with TRBD2. Germline loops: CDR1 SGDLS, CDR2 YYNGEE. V lost 3 bases, J lost 7 bases, and 4 bases stayed unmatched. CDR3 size: 14 residues.

This chain links TRBV2 with TRBJ1-4; 8 bases line up with TRBD1. The CDR3 covers 15 residues. V gave up 6 bases and J gave up 3 bases; unmatched junction bases: 6. The germline V gene encodes CDR1 SNHLY and CDR2 FYNNEI. The CDR3 spells CASRFLTGANEKLFF. Here the CDR3 DNA reads TGTGCCAGCAGGTTTTTGACAGGGGCTAATGAAAAACTGTTTTTT. Full variable domain (missing parts from reference TRBV2 and TRBJ1-4): EPEVTQTPSHQVTQMGQEVILRCVPISNHLYFYWYRQILGQKVEFLVSFYNNEISEKSEIFDDQFSVERPDGSNFTLKIRSTKLEDSAMYFCASRFLTGANEKLFFGSGTQLSVL.

The chain is built from TRBV1 and TRBJ1-2; TRBD1 is the table's D call, not checked against the DNA. TRBV1 represents a pseudogene. The CDR3 is 14 residues long. The CDR3 region is CTSSEDRGIYGYTF. The CDR3 nucleotides read TGCACCAGCAGCGAGGACAGGGGGATCTATGGCTACACCTTC.

This chain connects TRBV27 to TRBJ1-1; a weak D match, TRBD1 (5 bases). Germline V gene sequence: CDR1 MNHEY, CDR2 SMNVEV (reference sequence). With 7 bases removed from V and 5 bases from J, the gap between germline ends came to 17 bases. The CDR3 contains 14 residues. In DNA form, the CDR3 reads TGTGCCAGCAATAGTTGGCAGGGCGGTACTGAAGCTTTCTTT. This codes for CASNSWQGGTEAFF.

V and J are TRBV7-2 and TRBJ1-1; TRBD1 matches at 9 bases. Trimming removed 5 bases from V and 10 bases from J; junction bases left unmatched: 14. Germline CDR1 reads SGHTA; CDR2 reads FQGNSA. The CDR3 has 15 amino acids. Written as DNA, the CDR3 is TGTGCCAGCAGCATACGTACAGGGGGCTCGGTAGGAGCTTTCTTT. The encoded protein is CASSIRTGGSVGAFF.

This chain connects TRBV4-1 to TRBJ2-7, with 8 bases aligning to TRBD2. The CDR3 totals 15 residues. V was clipped by 0 bases and J by 2 bases; unmatched bases: 3. Germline CDR1 and CDR2: MGHRA and YSYEKL. The DNA for the CDR3 is TGCGCCAGCAGCCAAGAAGCGGGGGCCCCCTACGAGCAGTACTTC. This sequence encodes CASSQEAGAPYEQYF.

The V call is TRBV11-3, the J call TRBJ1-2; D possibly corresponds to TRBD1 (5 bases). From germline, CDR1 is SGHNT and CDR2 YENEEA. The CDR3 consists of 16 residues. Between the trimmed V and J ends, which lost 1 base and 4 bases, there was a span of 16 bases. The CDR3 is CASSLALQGGIYGYTF. DNA for the CDR3: TGTGCCAGCAGCTTAGCTTTGCAGGGTGGAATCTATGGCTACACCTTC. The full variable domain, in which reference TRBV11-3 and TRBJ1-2 provide the parts outside the CDR3, is EAGVVQSPRYKIIEKKQPVAFWCNPISGHNTLYWYLQNLGQGPELLIRYENEEAVDDSQLPKDRFSAERLKGVDSTLKIQPAELGDSAVYLCASSLALQGGIYGYTFGSGTRLTVV.

The rearrangement uses TRBV7-9 and TRBJ2-1; TRBD2 is a possible D gene (5 bases). Germline assignment: CDR1 SEHNR and CDR2 FQNEAQ (reference sequence). The germline V and J ends were trimmed by 5 bases and 6 bases, with 14 bases remaining between them. This CDR3 has 14 residues. Here the CDR3 DNA reads TGTGCCAGCAGCCCGGGGAGCGCGTCCAATGAGCAGTTCTTC. This gives the protein CASSPGSASNEQFF.

This clone has a single count. V and J are TRBV15 and TRBJ2-5, with D unresolved. The germline V gene has CDR1 LNHNV and CDR2 YYDKDF (reference sequence). The CDR3 spans 13 residues. The V end was cut by 5 bases, the J end by 4 bases, with 11 bases between. CDR3 sequence reads: CATSLRFRETQYF. The CDR3 nucleotides read TGTGCCACCAGCTTACGATTCAGAGAGACCCAGTACTTC.

This chain's CDR3 is CASSLDTRGDIQYF. The CDR3 DNA reads TGTGCCAGCTCACTTGACACCCGCGGGGACATTCAGTACTTC. V gene TRBV18 combines with J gene TRBJ2-4, with a weak D call TRBD2 (6 bases). Germline loops: CDR1 KGHSH, CDR2 LQKENI. The CDR3 extends over 14 amino acids. The germline V and J ends were trimmed by 4 bases and 8 bases, with 15 bases remaining between them. Full variable domain (missing parts from reference TRBV18 and TRBJ2-4): NAGVMQNPRHLVRRRGQEARLRCSPMKGHSHVYWYRQLPEEGLKFMVYLQKENIIDESGMPKERFSAEFPKEGPSILRIQQVVRGDSAAYFCASSLDTRGDIQYFGAGTRLSVL.

The V and J genes are TRBV5-4 and TRBJ2-3, with 16 bases matching TRBD2. The CDR3 is 19 residues long. Germline CDR1 reads SGHNT; CDR2 reads YYREEE (reference sequence). After removal of 4 bases from V and 1 base from J, the junction contained 9 bases not matched to a gene. CDR3: CASSLGTSGGAIGTDTQYF. The CDR3 bases are TGTGCCAGCAGCCTCGGGACTAGCGGGGGGGCGATTGGCACAGATACGCAGTATTTT. Together with reference TRBV5-4 and TRBJ2-3, the CDR3 gives the full variable domain: ETGVTQSPTHLIKTRGQQVTLRCSSQSGHNTVSWYQQALGQGPQFIFQYYREEENGRGNFPPRFSGLQFPNYSSELNVNALELDDSALYLCASSLGTSGGAIGTDTQYFGPGTRLTVL.

This clone was detected once. CDR3 DNA: TGTGCCAGCAGACATGACAGGGCGGAGTACAATGAGCAGTTCTTC. Translation gives CASRHDRAEYNEQFF. This chain connects TRBV6-5 to TRBJ2-1; 7 nucleotides line up with TRBD1. Germline CDR1 and CDR2: MNHEY and SVGAGI. V was pared by 6 bases and J by 4 bases, with 9 bases of the junction left unmatched. The CDR3 length is 15 residues.

The chain couples TRBV5-3 to TRBJ2-7; 9 positions agree with TRBD1. TRBV5-3 is designated an ORF whose function remains uncertain. The V gene end was trimmed by 0 bases and the J gene end by 3 bases; junction bases not matched to a gene: 1. This CDR3 is built from 14 residues. The CDR3: CARSLGTGVYEQYF. CDR3 nucleotide sequence: TGTGCCAGAAGCTTGGGGACAGGGGTCTACGAGCAGTACTTC.

The chain is built from TRBV15 and TRBJ2-1; 12 bases fit TRBD2. The V segment lost 4 bases and the J segment 8 bases; nucleotides outside the gene matches: 6. The CDR3 has 15 residues. From germline, CDR1 is LNHNV and CDR2 YYDKDF (reference sequence). The CDR3 DNA reads as TGTGCCACCAGCACCCTAGCGGGGGGGCTCGATGAGCAGTTCTTC. Protein sequence: CATSTLAGGLDEQFF.